Sequencing of this TCR beta chain was carried out in a study of T cell repertoires in cytomegalovirus infection. Study context: Matching HLA type, along with CMV infection, was indicated by public TCR beta signatures. Study-wide results and limits: The study identified carriers of CMV plus the relevant HLA from cumulative public TCR beta family frequency. The ex vivo response showed dominance by HLA-C-restricted CMV-specific TCR beta clonotypes.

Germline CDR1 and CDR2: SGHNT and YYREEE (reference sequence). This CDR3 is 14 amino acids long. Trimming stripped 2 bases from V and 8 bases from J, with 16 bases between. TCRdb used MiXCR to reprocess the reads, holding one entry per CDR3 protein. The sample has 900,000 to 950,000 distinct CDR3 sequences; about a third are singletons. This clonotype showed up many times. Antigen specificity is unknown. The sample in question was cultured CD8+ T cells from PBMCs, obtained from culture after CMV antigen stimulation. The rearrangement uses TRBV5-4 and TRBJ1-1; tentative D call: TRBD1 (6 bases). This TCR derives from a human donor in good health (CMV status not recorded). Some clones in this sample may be carry-over from other donors' samples. The chain's CDR3 is CASSFGQKSPEAFF. The CDR3 nucleotides read TGTGCCAGCAGCTTCGGACAGAAGAGCCCCGAAGCTTTCTTT.